The next 22 T cell receptor beta chains were all read from a single sample in a study of blood T cell repertoires in COVID-19. Some clones are missing from TCRdb's copy, which holds only in-frame ones; the method was immunoSEQ multiplex PCR. The table lists 55,000 to 65,000 clones, around 80% of them singletons, with about 3% in the top ten. Sample: peripheral blood. These receptors all come from a man aged 55 to 70 with acute or convalescent COVID-19.

The chain joins TRBV7-2 to TRBJ2-7; TRBD1 matches 8 bases. Germline V CDR1 and CDR2: SGHTA, FQGNSA. The CDR3 is made up of 16 amino acids. V lost 1 base and J lost 0; bases outside the gene matches: 5. The CDR3 coding sequence is TGTGCCAGCAGCTTAGATGTGACAGGGGTCTCCTACGAGCAGTACTTC. Its translation: CASSLDVTGVSYEQYF. The entire variable domain, with the rest obtained from reference TRBV7-2 and TRBJ2-7, is as follows: GAGVSQSPSNKVTEKGKDVELRCDPISGHTALYWYRQSLGQGLEFLIYFQGNSAPDKSGLPSDRFSAERTGGSVSTLTIQRTQQEDSAVYLCASSLDVTGVSYEQYFGPGTRLTVT.

This chain uses TRBV7-3 with TRBJ2-3, with TRBD2 as a possible D gene (6 bases). The CDR3 spans 15 residues. Germline values: CDR1 SGHTA, CDR2 FQGTGA. V lost 3 bases, J lost 2 bases, and 12 bases lay in between. Written as DNA, the CDR3 is TGTGCCAGCAGCTTCGGGCGGGAATCCACAGATACGCAGTATTTT. It yields the protein CASSFGRESTDTQYF.

This chain links TRBV11-2 with TRBJ2-1; maybe TRBD2 (5 bases). The germline V gene encodes CDR1 SGHAT and CDR2 FQNNGV. CDR3 length equals 17 residues. Trimming cost V 6 bases and J 0 bases, with 18 bases left between them. The CDR3 DNA sequence: TGTGCCAGCAGTCTAACCCACAGCGGTAGCTCCTACAATGAGCAGTTCTTC. It encodes CASSLTHSGSSYNEQFF. The full variable domain, completed using reference TRBV11-2 and TRBJ2-1, is EAGVAQSPRYKIIEKRQSVAFWCNPISGHATLYWYQQILGQGPKLLIQFQNNGVVDDSQLPKDRFSAERLKGVDSTLKIQPAKLEDSAVYLCASSLTHSGSSYNEQFFGPGTRLTVL.

The chain combines TRBV6-5 with TRBJ2-7, with D tentatively TRBD2 (6 bases). The V and J ends lost 5 bases and 4 bases respectively, with 12 bases between them. Germline V gives CDR1 MNHEY, CDR2 SVGAGI. The CDR3 has 13 amino acids. The CDR3 nucleotides read TGTGCCAGCAGTAGTCGGGAGTGGTACGAGCAGTACTTC. It specifies CASSSREWYEQYF.

Concerning this clone itself: The identical CDR3 is also encoded by other nucleotide sequences in the sample. The chain links TRBV6-2 or TRBV6-3 to TRBJ2-2; 9 nucleotides agree with TRBD1. Germline values: CDR1 MNHEY, CDR2 SVGEGT. The V segment lost 6 bases and the J segment 5 bases; nucleotides outside the gene matches: 1. The CDR3 is 13 residues long. CDR3 sequence (DNA): TGTGCCAGCAGCGGACAGGGGACCGGGGAGCTGTTTTTT. Encoded protein: CASSGQGTGELFF.

The chain uses TRBV7-2 and TRBJ2-5; D is unclear. CDR1 and CDR2 from the germline V gene are SGHTA and FQGNSA. V lost 1 base and J 5 bases, leaving 14 bases between the germline ends. The CDR3 has 15 residues. The CDR3 coding sequence is TGTGCCAGCAGCTTAGAATGGTCCCGGAGTGAGACCCAGTACTTC. Residues: CASSLEWSRSETQYF. Full variable domain (outside the CDR3, taken from reference TRBV7-2 and TRBJ2-5): GAGVSQSPSNKVTEKGKDVELRCDPISGHTALYWYRQSLGQGLEFLIYFQGNSAPDKSGLPSDRFSAERTGGSVSTLTIQRTQQEDSAVYLCASSLEWSRSETQYFGPGTRLLVL.

The rearrangement uses TRBV5-6 and TRBJ1-1; D possibly corresponds to TRBD1 (6 bases). This CDR3 comprises 14 residues. V was shortened by 4 bases and J by 1 base, with 11 bases between the two germline ends. Germline-derived CDR1 and CDR2 are SGHDT and YYEEEE. The CDR3 coding sequence is TGTGCCAGCAGCCAGACGGACAGGAACACTGAAGCTTTCTTT. Amino acids: CASSQTDRNTEAFF.

V is TRBV24-1 and J is TRBJ2-1, with 12 nucleotides matching TRBD2. With 0 bases clipped from V and 4 bases from J, the junction kept 6 bases outside the gene matches. The CDR3 is made up of 18 amino acids. The V gene's germline CDR1 is KGHDR and CDR2 SFDVKD. CDR3 amino acids: CATSDLAPLAGGYNEQFF. As DNA, the CDR3 is TGTGCCACCAGTGATTTGGCGCCACTAGCGGGAGGTTACAATGAGCAGTTCTTC.

The V and J genes are TRBV10-3 and TRBJ2-2; 9 bases are shared with TRBD1. This CDR3 has 16 amino acids. V dropped 1 base and J dropped 7; count of bases not matched to a gene: 7. Germline V gene data show CDR1 as ENHRY and CDR2 as SYGVKD. The CDR3 DNA is TGTGCCATCAGTGAGTACCGGACAGGGGCGAGCGGGGAGCTGTTTTTT. Its translation is CAISEYRTGASGELFF.

This clone has just one count. V usage is TRBV5-1 and J usage is TRBJ2-3; D ambiguous. This CDR3 has 12 residues. In germline, CDR1 is SGHRS, CDR2 YFSETQ. Trimming pared 4 bases from V and 8 bases from J, leaving 11 bases between. This CDR3 is CASSDTDITQYF. The CDR3 DNA is TGCGCCAGCAGCGACACTGACATTACGCAGTATTTT.

This sequence joins TRBV19 and TRBJ1-4, with TRBD1 as a possible D gene (6 bases). The CDR3 consists of 16 residues. The germline gives CDR1 LNHDA, CDR2 SQIVND (reference sequence). Deletions cut 1 base from V and 7 bases from J, with 16 bases between. CDR3 sequence (DNA): TGTGCCAGTAGTATAGCGTGGGACACCCGACGTGAAAAACTGTTTTTT. Residues: CASSIAWDTRREKLFF.

The rearrangement uses TRBV27 and TRBJ2-1, with D perhaps matching TRBD2 (7 bases). Trimming left V 5 bases short and J 7 bases short, with 15 bases between. The CDR3 extends over 14 amino acids. From germline, CDR1 is MNHEY and CDR2 SMNVEV (reference sequence). Here the CDR3 reads CASSRSGGYNEQFF. The CDR3 bases are TGTGCCAGCAGTCGGTCGGGGGGCTATAATGAGCAGTTCTTC.

This clone has only a few counts. The chain carries TRBV4-1 and TRBJ1-2; TRBD1 might be the D (5 bases). This CDR3 has 14 residues. Trimming shortened V by 2 bases and J by 8 bases, and 15 bases separated the two germline ends. Germline values: CDR1 MGHRA, CDR2 YSYEKL. CDR3 sequence: CASSQSREERGYTF. CDR3 DNA: TGCGCCAGCAGCCAATCCAGGGAAGAGAGAGGCTACACCTTC.

The chain is built from TRBV5-8 and TRBJ1-5, with no clear D. CDR1 is SGHTS, CDR2 YDEGEE, per germline. V was trimmed by 4 bases and J by 1 base, leaving 9 bases between them. This CDR3 contains 14 residues. The CDR3 here is CASSHGRSNQPQHF. The CDR3 DNA reads as TGTGCCAGCAGCCACGGGAGGAGCAATCAGCCCCAGCATTTT.

This chain joins TRBV5-1 and TRBJ1-5; 9 bases agree with TRBD1. V lost 0 bases, J lost 5 bases, and 3 bases stayed unmatched. Germline CDR1 reads SGHRS; CDR2 reads YFSETQ. This CDR3 region has 15 residues. The CDR3 bases are TGCGCCAGCAGCTTGGAGGGGACAGGGCATCAGCCCCAGCATTTT. This encodes CASSLEGTGHQPQHF.

The chain's CDR3 is CASTPPPPLSSGNTIYF. As DNA, the CDR3 is TGTGCCAGTACCCCACCCCCGCCCCTGAGCTCTGGAAACACCATATATTTT. The V and J genes are TRBV19 and TRBJ1-3; no firm D call. CDR1 LNHDA and CDR2 SQIVND come from the germline V gene (reference sequence). V shed 7 bases and J shed 0 bases, with 19 bases lying between them. CDR3 length equals 17 residues.

The chain links TRBV30 to TRBJ2-3; D uncertain. CDR1 is GTSNPN, CDR2 SVGIG, per germline (reference sequence). This CDR3 is 13 amino acids long. Between the trimmed V and J ends, which lost 8 bases and 5 bases, there was a span of 17 bases. The CDR3 loop is CAGKRGAGDTQYF. The CDR3 DNA is TGTGCCGGCAAGAGAGGTGCCGGAGATACGCAGTATTTT.

The CDR3 DNA is TGTGCCAGCAGCCTGGGACAGCTCCGGAGCACAGATACGCAGTATTTT. This translates into CASSLGQLRSTDTQYF. This chain joins TRBV5-4 and TRBJ2-3; the match to TRBD1 covers 7 bases. The CDR3 has 16 residues. Germline loops: CDR1 SGHNT, CDR2 YYREEE (reference sequence). Losses at the gene ends were 4 bases for V and 0 bases for J; bases not matched to a gene: 8.

The chain joins TRBV10-3 to TRBJ1-2; TRBD1 matches at 8 bases. CDR3 length: 13 residues. The germline V gene has CDR1 ENHRY and CDR2 SYGVKD. Losses at the gene ends were 2 bases for V and 6 bases for J; bases not matched to a gene: 2. CDR3 residues: CAISEQDRDGYTF. The DNA for the CDR3 is TGTGCCATCAGTGAGCAGGACAGGGATGGCTACACCTTC.

This rearrangement joins TRBV28 to TRBJ2-2, with D tentatively TRBD2 (6 bases). The germline V and J ends were trimmed by 1 base and 6 bases, with 18 bases remaining between them. The CDR3 loop spans 17 amino acids. Germline CDR1 is MDHEN and CDR2 is SYDVKM. CDR3 protein: CASSLFLSGGGPGELFF. CDR3 DNA: TGTGCCAGCAGTTTATTCCTTTCTGGGGGAGGACCCGGGGAGCTGTTTTTT.

This clone showed up just once. V is TRBV29-1 and J is TRBJ2-7, with 7 bases matching TRBD1. The junction had 4 bases not matched to a gene; V was cut back by 6 bases and J by 5 bases. The length of the CDR3 is 11 residues. Germline CDR1 is SQVTM and CDR2 is ANQGSEA. The CDR3 nucleotides read TGCAGCGTGGATGACAGGGACGAGCAGTACTTC. Translation: CSVDDRDEQYF.

CDR3 region: CASSPRTVLEPQHF. CDR3 nucleotide sequence: TGTGCCAGCAGTCCTAGGACAGTTTTAGAGCCCCAGCATTTT. The chain joins TRBV2 to TRBJ1-5, with a weak D call TRBD1 (6 bases). The CDR3 contains 14 residues. Germline values: CDR1 SNHLY, CDR2 FYNNEI. V shed 5 bases and J shed 8 bases, with 16 bases lying between them.